This record concerns one T cell receptor beta chain sequence. This sample stems from a study of blood T cell repertoires in COVID-19. The wider study: Sites in the United States, Italy and Spain provided acute and convalescent COVID-19 samples. PBMCs, B-cell-depleted T cells, or T cells provided the cDNA or gDNA that made up the material.

Germline V gene data show CDR1 as SGHVS and CDR2 as FQNEAQ. The V segment lost 3 bases and the J segment 5 bases; nucleotides outside the gene matches: 7. The CDR3 is 16 amino acids. Authors' processing steps: Amplification from reference gene primers served as the basis for estimated nucleated cell counts. Assay used: immunoSEQ multiplex PCR; TCRdb lists only in-frame clones, some missing. V and J calls and clone size are those listed in that table; D and trimming were worked out from the DNA. Here the sample spans 75,000 to 80,000 clones, 65% to 90% being singletons. This TCR was sampled from a human donor in a cohort sampled during active COVID-19. The sequenced sample consisted of peripheral blood. The rearrangement links TRBV7-8 to TRBJ1-6; 7 bases are shared with TRBD1. DNA of the CDR3: TGTGCCAGCAGCTTGCGAAGGGGGCGAGATAATTCACCCCTCCACTTT. Translated, it gives CASSLRRGRDNSPLHF.